This T cell receptor (beta chain) comes out of a study of early T cells in non-severe SARS-CoV-2 infection (dated by TCRdb to 2020 to 2023). About the study as a whole: TCR sequencing used bulk RNA from unsorted whole blood, so alpha and beta chains could not be paired.

The CDR3 sequence holds 15 residues, the cysteine and phenylalanine included. The sequence is cut down to CDR3 DNA, 45 bases in frame from base 1. V and J are truncated by 1 base and 8 bases respectively, leaving an intervening sequence of 17 bases. From a lookup of the germline V gene (reference sequence), CDR1 and CDR2 are MNHEY and SMNVEV. This clonotype has a count of ten or more. The target of this receptor is not known. It has no much larger one-base neighbor in the sample; base qualities were not kept. The library came from 5' RACE. Sequencing used a NextSeq 500. Unique molecular identifiers were attached to individual cDNA molecules in the TCR library protocol so that sequencing error and PCR bias could be corrected. Both TCR alpha and beta chains were sequenced, and tight co-correlation was observed between alpha and beta sequence abundances in each sample. The paper's data handling went like this. Decombinator V4 was used to perform V gene, J gene and CDR3 annotation of TCR sequences. Expanded TCRs were defined as changing significantly between any two time points under a Poisson model with p below 0.0001. TCR abundances were normalised to the total number of TCRs sequenced per sample and were expressed as counts per million. MAIT TCRs were defined by TRAV1-2 paired with TRAJ12, TRAJ20 or TRAJ33, and iNKT TCRs by TRAV10 paired with TRAJ18. A search of VDJdb, accessed on 1 November 2021, was run for TCRs annotated to CMV, EBV and SARS-CoV-2, with TCRs annotated for multiple antigens excluded. Through fastp at Q25 and MiXCR, TCRdb rebuilt clones from the public reads, retaining in-frame beta chains. Identical CDR3 proteins give one entry, which carries the most common genes and DNA. These V and J calls derive from TCRdb rather than the authors' analysis. The sample data list about 22,000 distinct CDR3 sequences, and roughly 3.5% of these were observed just once. The ten largest clones capture 4.5% to 6% of the sample.

The paper as a whole reports these results and caveats: VDJdb matching was skewed toward anti-spike CD8 responses, so virus-specific expansions were likely underestimated and private and CD4 specificities were missed.

Set within a cohort of healthcare workers in London, UK, this nested case-control study involved weekly PCR testing of nasopharyngeal swabs along with blood sampling. Healthcare workers were recruited during the week of the UK lockdown, between 23 and 31 March 2020, and followed weekly for up to about 15 weeks. The rearrangement joined TRBV27 to TRBJ1-2, with the D gene too uncertain to name. Material for sequencing was whole blood. The TCR originated in an adult who was a healthcare worker with PCR-confirmed SARS-CoV-2 infection or an uninfected control (not recorded which). The CDR3 protein is CASSLLGEAWGGYTF. DNA sequence: TGTGCCAGCAGTTTATTAGGAGAAGCTTGGGGAGGCTACACCTTC.